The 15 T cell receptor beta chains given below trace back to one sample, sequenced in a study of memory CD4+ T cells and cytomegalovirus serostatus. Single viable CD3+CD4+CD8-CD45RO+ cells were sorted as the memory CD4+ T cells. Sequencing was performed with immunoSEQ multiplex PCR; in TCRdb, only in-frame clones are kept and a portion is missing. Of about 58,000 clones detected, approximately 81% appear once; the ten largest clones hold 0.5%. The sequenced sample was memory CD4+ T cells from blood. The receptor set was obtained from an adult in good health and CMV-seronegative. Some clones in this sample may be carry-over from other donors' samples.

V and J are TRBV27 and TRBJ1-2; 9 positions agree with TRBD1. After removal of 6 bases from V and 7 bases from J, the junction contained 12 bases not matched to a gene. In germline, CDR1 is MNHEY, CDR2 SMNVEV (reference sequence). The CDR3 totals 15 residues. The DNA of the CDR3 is TGTGCCAGCAGCCCTATTTCCACAGGGGGCGCTGGCTACACCTTC. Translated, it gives CASSPISTGGAGYTF.

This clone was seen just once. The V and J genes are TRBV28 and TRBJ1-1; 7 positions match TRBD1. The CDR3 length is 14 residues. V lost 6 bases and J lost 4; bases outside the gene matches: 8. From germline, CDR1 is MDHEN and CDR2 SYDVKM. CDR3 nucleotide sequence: TGTGCCAGCAGCCCCCGACAGGGAGCCACTGAAGCTTTCTTT. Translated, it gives CASSPRQGATEAFF.

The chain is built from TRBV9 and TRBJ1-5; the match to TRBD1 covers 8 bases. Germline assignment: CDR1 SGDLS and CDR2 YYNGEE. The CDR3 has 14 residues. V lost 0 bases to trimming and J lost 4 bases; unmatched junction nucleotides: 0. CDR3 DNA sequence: TGTGCCAGCAGCGTAGGACAGGGGAATCAGCCCCAGCATTTT. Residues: CASSVGQGNQPQHF.

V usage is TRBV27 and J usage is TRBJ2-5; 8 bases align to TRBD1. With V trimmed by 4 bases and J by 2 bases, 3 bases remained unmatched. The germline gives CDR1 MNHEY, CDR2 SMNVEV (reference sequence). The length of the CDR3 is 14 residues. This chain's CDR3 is CASSSRTGQETQYF. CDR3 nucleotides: TGTGCCAGCAGTTCACGGACAGGGCAAGAGACCCAGTACTTC.

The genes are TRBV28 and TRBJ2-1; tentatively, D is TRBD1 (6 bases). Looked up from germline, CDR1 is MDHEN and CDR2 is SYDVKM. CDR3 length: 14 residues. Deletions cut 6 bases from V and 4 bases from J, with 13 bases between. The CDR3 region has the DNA TGTGCCAGCAGAGGGGGAGTAAATTACAATGAGCAGTTCTTC. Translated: CASRGGVNYNEQFF.

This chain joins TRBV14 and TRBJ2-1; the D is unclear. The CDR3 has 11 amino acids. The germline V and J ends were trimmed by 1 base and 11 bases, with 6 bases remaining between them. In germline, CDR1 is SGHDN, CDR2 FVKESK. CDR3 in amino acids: CASSQGPQQFF. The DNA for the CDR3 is TGTGCCAGCAGCCAAGGTCCTCAGCAGTTCTTC.

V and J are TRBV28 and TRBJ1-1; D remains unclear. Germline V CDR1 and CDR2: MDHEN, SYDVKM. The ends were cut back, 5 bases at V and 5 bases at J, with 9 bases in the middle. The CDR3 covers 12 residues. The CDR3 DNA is TGTGCCAGCAGTCCCCGGTGGACTGAAGCTTTCTTT. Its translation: CASSPRWTEAFF.

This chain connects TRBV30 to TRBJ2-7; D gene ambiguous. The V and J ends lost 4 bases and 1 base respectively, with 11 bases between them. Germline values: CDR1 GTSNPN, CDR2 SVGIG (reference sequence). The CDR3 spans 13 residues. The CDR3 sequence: CAWTRQSSYEQYF. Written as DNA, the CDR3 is TGTGCCTGGACCCGCCAGTCATCCTACGAGCAGTACTTC.

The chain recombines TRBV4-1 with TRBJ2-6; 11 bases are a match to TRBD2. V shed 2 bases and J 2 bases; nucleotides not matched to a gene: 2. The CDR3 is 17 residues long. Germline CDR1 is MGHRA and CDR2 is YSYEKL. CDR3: CASSQQGLAAGANVLTF. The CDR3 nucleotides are TGCGCCAGCAGCCAACAGGGACTAGCGGCTGGGGCCAACGTCCTGACTTTC.

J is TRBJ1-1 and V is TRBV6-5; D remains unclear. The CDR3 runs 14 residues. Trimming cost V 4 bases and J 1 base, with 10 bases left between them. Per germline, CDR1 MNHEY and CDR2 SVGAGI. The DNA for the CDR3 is TGTGCCAGCAGTTTTGGGAGGGCGAACACTGAAGCTTTCTTT. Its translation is CASSFGRANTEAFF.

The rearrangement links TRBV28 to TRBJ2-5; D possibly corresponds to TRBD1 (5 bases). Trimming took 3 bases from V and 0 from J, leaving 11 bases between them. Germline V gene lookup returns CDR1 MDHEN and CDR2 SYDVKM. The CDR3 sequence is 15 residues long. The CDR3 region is CASSLAGPYQETQYF. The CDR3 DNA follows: TGTGCCAGCAGTTTGGCAGGGCCATACCAAGAGACCCAGTACTTC.

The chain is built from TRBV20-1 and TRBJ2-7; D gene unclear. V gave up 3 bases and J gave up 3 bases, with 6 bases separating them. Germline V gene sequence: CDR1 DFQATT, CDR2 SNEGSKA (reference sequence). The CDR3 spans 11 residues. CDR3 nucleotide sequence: TGCAGTGCTAGCGGAAACTACGAGCAGTACTTC. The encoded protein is CSASGNYEQYF.

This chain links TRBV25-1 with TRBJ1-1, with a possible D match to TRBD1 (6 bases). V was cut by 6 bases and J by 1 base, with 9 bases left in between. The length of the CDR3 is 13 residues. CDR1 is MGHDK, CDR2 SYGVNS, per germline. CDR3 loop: CASRKQGNTEAFF. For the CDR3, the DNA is TGTGCCAGCAGAAAACAGGGGAACACTGAAGCTTTCTTT.

The CDR3 region has the DNA TGTGCCAGTAGTTGGTCTAGCGGGAGCACAGATACGCAGTATTTT. Protein sequence: CASSWSSGSTDTQYF. This chain joins TRBV19 and TRBJ2-3; TRBD2 agrees at 8 bases. CDR3 length: 15 residues. CDR1 is LNHDA, CDR2 SQIVND, per germline (reference sequence). V trimming: 5 bases; J trimming: 0 bases; junction bases outside the gene matches: 4.

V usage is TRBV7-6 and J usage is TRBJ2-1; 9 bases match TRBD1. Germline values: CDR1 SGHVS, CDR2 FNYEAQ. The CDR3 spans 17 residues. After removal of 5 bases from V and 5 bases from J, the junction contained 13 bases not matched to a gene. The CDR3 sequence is CASSDDPRDRDHNEQFF. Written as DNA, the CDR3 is TGTGCCAGCAGCGACGACCCCCGGGACAGGGACCACAATGAGCAGTTCTTC.